This TCR beta chain was observed in a study of post-analysis software for immune sequencing data. Germline loops: CDR1 DFQATT, CDR2 SNEGSKA (reference sequence). The CDR3 loop spans 14 amino acids. With 5 bases clipped from V and 6 bases from J, the junction kept 4 bases outside the gene matches. About this clonotype itself: What it recognizes is unknown.

Libraries were made from TCR beta cDNA, and they carried unique molecular identifiers. TCRdb ran MiXCR on the PCR reads and lists one entry per CDR3 protein. The sample lists around 700,000 distinct CDR3 sequences, 59% occurring once. General study results and limits: Higher frequency in patients than in controls was seen for five TRBV segments, with TRBV5-6, TRBV5-1 and TRBV20-1 among them. Samples from a shared batch, those prepared together, strongly co-clustered by F measure.

Sequencing input: blood. The origin of this receptor is a girl aged 2 to 10 with multiple sclerosis. The chain combines TRBV20-1 with TRBJ2-1, with TRBD2 matching over 13 bases. This chain's CDR3 is CSAPTSGRGNEQFF. For the CDR3, the DNA is TGCAGTGCTCCCACTAGCGGGAGGGGCAATGAGCAGTTCTTC.